This TCR beta chain was profiled in a study of cytomegalovirus exposure and HLA in healthy donors. Overall study context: In terms of ancestry, the Caucasian-associated cluster contained more than 65% of the roughly 400 genotyped donors.

Amplification used 60 Vbeta primers and 13 Jbeta primers. This table comes from immunoSEQ multiplex PCR, and its TCRdb copy is limited to in-frame clones, with some not included. The sample lists 200,000 or so clones; 75% to 85% were seen once. At sampling all donors were nominally healthy, likely with unrecorded immune exposures. The clonotype originates from a woman under 30 in good health and CMV-seronegative. Sequenced material: PBMCs.

The CDR3 coding sequence is TGTGCCAGCAGTTTGGGACTAGCGGGAGCAGATACGCAGTATTTT. Translated, it gives CASSLGLAGADTQYF. The chain couples TRBV7-3 to TRBJ2-3, with 14 bases matching TRBD2. The CDR3 has 15 amino acids. The germline V gene has CDR1 SGHTA and CDR2 FQGTGA. The junction had 3 bases not matched to a gene; V was cut back by 6 bases and J by 4 bases.